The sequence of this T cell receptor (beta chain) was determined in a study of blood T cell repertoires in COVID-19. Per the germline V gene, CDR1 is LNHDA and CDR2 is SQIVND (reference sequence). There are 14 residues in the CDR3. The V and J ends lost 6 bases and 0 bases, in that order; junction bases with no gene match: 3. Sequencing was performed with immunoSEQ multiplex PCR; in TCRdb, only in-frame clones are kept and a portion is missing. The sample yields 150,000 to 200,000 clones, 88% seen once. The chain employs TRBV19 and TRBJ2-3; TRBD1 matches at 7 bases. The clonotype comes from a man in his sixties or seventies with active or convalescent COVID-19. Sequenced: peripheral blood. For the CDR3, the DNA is TGTGCCAGTAGCAGGGGGTTAAGCACAGATACGCAGTATTTT. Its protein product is CASSRGLSTDTQYF. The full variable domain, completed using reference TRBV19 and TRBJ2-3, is DGGITQSPKYLFRKEGQNVTLSCEQNLNHDAMYWYRQDPGQGLRLIYYSQIVNDFQKGDIAEGYSVSREKKESFPLTVTSAQKNPTAFYLCASSRGLSTDTQYFGPGTRLTVL.